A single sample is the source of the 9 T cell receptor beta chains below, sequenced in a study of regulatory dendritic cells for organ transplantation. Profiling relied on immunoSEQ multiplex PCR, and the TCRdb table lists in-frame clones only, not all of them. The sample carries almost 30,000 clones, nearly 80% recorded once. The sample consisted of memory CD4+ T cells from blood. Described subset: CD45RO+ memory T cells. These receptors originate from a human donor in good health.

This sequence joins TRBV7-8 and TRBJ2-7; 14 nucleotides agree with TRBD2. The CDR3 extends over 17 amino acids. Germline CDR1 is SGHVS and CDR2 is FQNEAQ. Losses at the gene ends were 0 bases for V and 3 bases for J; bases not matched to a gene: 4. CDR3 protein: CASSLAGTSGSGYEQYF. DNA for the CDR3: TGTGCCAGCAGCTTAGCGGGGACTAGCGGGAGCGGCTACGAGCAGTACTTC.

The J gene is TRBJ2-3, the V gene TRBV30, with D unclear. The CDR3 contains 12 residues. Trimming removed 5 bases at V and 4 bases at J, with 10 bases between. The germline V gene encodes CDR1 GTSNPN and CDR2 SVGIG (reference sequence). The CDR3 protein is CAWESPADTQYF. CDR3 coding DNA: TGTGCCTGGGAATCTCCCGCAGATACGCAGTATTTT.

The CDR3 here is CASRDGQISNEQFF. CDR3 DNA: TGTGCCAGCAGAGACGGACAGATTAGCAATGAGCAGTTCTTC. The chain joins TRBV2 to TRBJ2-1; a weak D match, TRBD1 (6 bases). This CDR3 contains 14 residues. V gave up 6 bases and J gave up 6 bases, with 15 bases separating them. The germline V gene encodes CDR1 SNHLY and CDR2 FYNNEI.

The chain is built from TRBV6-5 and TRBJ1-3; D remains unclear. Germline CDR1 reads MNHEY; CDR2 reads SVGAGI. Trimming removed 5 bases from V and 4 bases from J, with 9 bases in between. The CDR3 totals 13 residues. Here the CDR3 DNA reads TGTGCCAGCAGTCAAACATACGGAAACACCATATATTTT. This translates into CASSQTYGNTIYF.

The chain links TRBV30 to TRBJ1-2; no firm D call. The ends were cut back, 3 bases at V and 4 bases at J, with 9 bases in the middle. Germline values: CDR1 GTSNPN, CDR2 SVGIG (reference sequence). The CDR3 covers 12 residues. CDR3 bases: TGTGCCTGGAGAAGGGTCTCCTATGGCTACACCTTC. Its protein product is CAWRRVSYGYTF.

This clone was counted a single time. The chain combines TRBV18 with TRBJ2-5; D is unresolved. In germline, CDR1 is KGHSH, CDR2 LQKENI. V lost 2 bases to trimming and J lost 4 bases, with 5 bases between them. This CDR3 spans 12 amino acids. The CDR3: CASSPSGETQYF. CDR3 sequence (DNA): TGTGCCAGCTCACCATCGGGAGAGACCCAGTACTTC. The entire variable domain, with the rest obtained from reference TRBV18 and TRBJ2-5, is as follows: NAGVMQNPRHLVRRRGQEARLRCSPMKGHSHVYWYRQLPEEGLKFMVYLQKENIIDESGMPKERFSAEFPKEGPSILRIQQVVRGDSAAYFCASSPSGETQYFGPGTRLLVL.

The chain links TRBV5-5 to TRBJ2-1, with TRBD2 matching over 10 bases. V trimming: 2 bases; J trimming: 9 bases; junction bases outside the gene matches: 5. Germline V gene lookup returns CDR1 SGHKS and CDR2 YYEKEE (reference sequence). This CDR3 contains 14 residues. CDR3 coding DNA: TGTGCCAGCAGCTTAGCGGGGGGGCAGGCTGAGCAGTTCTTC. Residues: CASSLAGGQAEQFF.

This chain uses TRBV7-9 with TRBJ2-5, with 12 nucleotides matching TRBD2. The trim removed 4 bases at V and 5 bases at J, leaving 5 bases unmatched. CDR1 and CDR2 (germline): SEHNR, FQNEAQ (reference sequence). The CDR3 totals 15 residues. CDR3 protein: CASSSGGLAGETQYF. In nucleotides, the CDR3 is TGTGCCAGCAGCTCAGGGGGACTAGCGGGTGAGACCCAGTACTTC. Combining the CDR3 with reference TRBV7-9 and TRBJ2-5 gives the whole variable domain DTGVSQNPRHKITKRGQNVTFRCDPISEHNRLYWYRQTLGQGPEFLTYFQNEAQLEKSRLLSDRFSAERPKGSFSTLEIQRTEQGDSAMYLCASSSGGLAGETQYFGPGTRLLVL.

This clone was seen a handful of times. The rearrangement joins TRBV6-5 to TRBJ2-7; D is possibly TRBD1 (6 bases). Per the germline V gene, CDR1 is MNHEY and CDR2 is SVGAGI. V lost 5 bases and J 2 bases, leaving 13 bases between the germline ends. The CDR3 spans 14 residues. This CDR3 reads CASSARDKAYEQYF. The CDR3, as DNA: TGTGCCAGCAGTGCCCGGGACAAAGCCTACGAGCAGTACTTC.